This T cell receptor beta chain is from a study of CD8+ T cells in alopecia areata (dated by TCRdb to 2016 to 2019). Background on the whole study: Treated patients were enrolled in an open-label pilot trial of oral tofacitinib, 5 to 10 mg twice daily, for moderate-to-severe alopecia areata. Patients received tofacitinib for 6 to 18 months and were then followed off drug for 6 months to check for delayed response and recurrence. In treated patients, disease severity was measured using the SALT score, which gives the percentage of scalp surface area affected. To study T cell clonal expansion in alopecia areata, the researchers applied high-throughput TCRbeta sequencing to both the C3H/HeJ mouse model and human patients. On the human side, TCRbeta sequencing was run on scalp tissue and on sorted CD4+ and CD8+ peripheral blood T cells from healthy controls and from alopecia areata patients with either patchy or totalis/universalis disease. Biopsies were taken from tofacitinib-treated patients at baseline and at 4 and 24 weeks of treatment, and a later scalp biopsy was taken in several of the tofacitinib-treated patients. Scalp clonality was compared among normal scalp (n=4), patchy alopecia areata scalp (n=8), and alopecia totalis/universalis scalp (n=8). RNA was extracted with the PAXgene miRNA kit for fixed scalp, the miRNeasy kit for PBMCs, and the RNeasy kit for mouse skin. TCRbeta CDR3 regions were amplified by immunoSEQ multiplex PCR using 35 Vbeta forward and 13 Jbeta reverse primers.

Library generation was performed with the immunoSEQ multiplex PCR assay. To provide template for TCR sequencing, every sample had RNA extracted and reverse transcribed into cDNA. SuperScript III was used to make first-strand cDNA, primed with a 2:1 mix of oligo-dT and random hexamers. Amplification bias was assessed with a synthetic immune receptor repertoire, and residual bias was removed computationally. Turning to the authors' computational methods: Raw reads were preprocessed for error removal, and CDR3 was defined according to IMGT conventions as running from the conserved cysteine to phenylalanine. To get clonality, Shannon entropy was normalized by log2 of the number of productive unique TCRs and the result was subtracted from 1. Scalp TCRbeta sequences were cross-referenced with sorted blood CD4 and CD8 repertoires so that the CD4 or CD8 identity of scalp clones could be inferred. The immuneACCESS repertoire file appears here via TCRdb, limited to in-frame rearrangements. These files lack a portion of the clones; in checked studies, under half of the deficit traces to unresolved V genes, and the cause of the others is not known. V and J calls and clone size are those listed in that table; D and trimming were worked out from the DNA. The sample data list about 250,000 clones, and roughly 60% of these were observed just once. The top ten clones comprise about 0.93% of the sample.

What the study reported, not specific to this receptor: Because the treated cohort was small and included a single nonresponder, larger studies are needed to assess links between baseline CD8+ expansion and response. Compared with normal scalp, lesional scalp, particularly in alopecia totalis/universalis, had higher clonality and more expanded CD8+ clones, which suggests antigenic drive. Scalp clonality and the number of expanded CD8+ clones among the top 100 scalp clones were significantly decreased by tofacitinib. Unlike mouse skin, where gammadelta T cells dominate, normal human skin contains resident alphabeta T cells that get sequenced too, which complicates analysis of the scalp TCR repertoire. TCR sequences shared between patients were less clear than in mice, possibly partly because of HLA diversity in the patient population. Many expanded lesional clones were found to persist in scalp and blood during tofacitinib treatment, and relapse after treatment cessation may be partly explained by this persistence.

What this sample's treatment or condition label stands for: oral pan-JAK inhibitor, 5-10 mg twice daily. From alopecia areata patients, peripheral blood was collected along with lesional scalp punch biopsies. PBMCs were isolated by density centrifugation and stained for CD3, CD4 and CD8, after which CD4+ and CD8+ T cells were sorted on a FACSAria. From a lookup of the germline V gene, CDR1 and CDR2 are SQVTM and ANQGSEA. Trimming removed 6 bases from V and 3 bases from J; the gene matches leave 10 bases unexplained. The CDR3 numbers 14 residues from cysteine through phenylalanine. Solely the CDR3 DNA is kept, with 42 bases framed from the first base. As concerns this clone: It lacks a known antigen. No much larger clone is present one base from it, and per-base qualities are unavailable.

The clonotype comes from a human donor with alopecia areata. The starting material was CD4+ T cells sorted from blood, obtained around week 54, from a patient treated with tofacitinib. The chain uses TRBV29-1 and TRBJ2-7; TRBD1 agrees with 8 junctional bases. CDR3 loop: CSVVGQGGSYEQYF. The DNA is as follows: TGCAGCGTGGTTGGACAGGGCGGAAGCTACGAGCAGTACTTC.